This TCR beta chain was observed in a study of shared clonotypes between healthy human individuals. Germline-derived CDR1 and CDR2 are SGHTS and YDEGEE. The CDR3 runs to 17 residues. The V segment lost 0 bases and the J segment 0 bases; nucleotides outside the gene matches: 8. Partitioning of CD4+ cells yielded a CD45RA+ naive subset and a CD45RA-negative memory subset. The method was immunoSEQ multiplex PCR; TCRdb's version includes in-frame clones alone and lacks a portion of them. The sample includes some 2,400,000 clones, around 95% of them seen just once. The chain recombines TRBV5-8 with TRBJ2-5, with 7 bases matching TRBD2. This TCR derives from a young man in good health. The sample consisted of naive CD4+ T cells sorted from blood. Subset in this sample: CD45RA+ positively selected. In DNA form, the CDR3 reads TGTGCCAGCAGCTTGGGGGTCAAGCGGGAATACCAAGAGACCCAGTACTTC. This encodes CASSLGVKREYQETQYF.